This TCR beta chain was captured in a study of T-cell reconstitution after alpha-beta-depleted transplantation in children. As it was prepared, the TCRbeta library received unique molecular identifiers. MiXCR, run by TCRdb on the PCR reads, gives a single entry per CDR3 protein. The sample shows around 480,000 distinct CDR3 sequences, over 25% of them seen only once. This specimen was PBMCs from the stem cell graft donor, taken from the stem cell graft. This clonotype was sampled from a human donor who donated a stem cell graft to a child with aplastic anemia.

CDR3 nucleotides: TGTGCCAGCTCACCTTTCGACAGCATGAACACTGAAGCTTTCTTT. This gives the protein CASSPFDSMNTEAFF. The rearrangement links TRBV18 to TRBJ1-1; D may be TRBD1 (5 bases). V shed 3 bases and J shed 0 bases, with 11 bases lying between them. Germline V lookup: CDR1 KGHSH, CDR2 LQKENI. This CDR3 has 15 amino acids.